Sequencing of this TCR beta chain was carried out in a study of neoadjuvant nivolumab and ipilimumab in lung cancer. The assay was immunoSEQ multiplex PCR, and TCRdb's table has in-frame clones only and misses some. The repertoire holds about 9,000 clones, with roughly 80% as singletons. The CDR3 runs to 15 residues. Losses at the gene ends were 7 bases for V and 3 bases for J; bases not matched to a gene: 6. On this clone itself: What it binds is unknown.

General study results and limits: Higher pretherapy blood TCR richness went with higher resected-tumor richness. TCR receptors were sequenced in few samples.

The TCR originated in an adult with non-small cell lung cancer. This specimen consisted of tumor tissue, obtained after neoadjuvant nivolumab, alone or with ipilimumab, at or shortly before surgery. J is TRBJ2-7 and V is TRBV5-3, with 14 bases identical to TRBD2. TRBV5-3 is an open reading frame, and its role is uncertain. CDR3 sequence (DNA): TGTGCCAGATACGGGACTAGCGGGAGCCACTACGAGCAGTACTTC. Its translation: CARYGTSGSHYEQYF.